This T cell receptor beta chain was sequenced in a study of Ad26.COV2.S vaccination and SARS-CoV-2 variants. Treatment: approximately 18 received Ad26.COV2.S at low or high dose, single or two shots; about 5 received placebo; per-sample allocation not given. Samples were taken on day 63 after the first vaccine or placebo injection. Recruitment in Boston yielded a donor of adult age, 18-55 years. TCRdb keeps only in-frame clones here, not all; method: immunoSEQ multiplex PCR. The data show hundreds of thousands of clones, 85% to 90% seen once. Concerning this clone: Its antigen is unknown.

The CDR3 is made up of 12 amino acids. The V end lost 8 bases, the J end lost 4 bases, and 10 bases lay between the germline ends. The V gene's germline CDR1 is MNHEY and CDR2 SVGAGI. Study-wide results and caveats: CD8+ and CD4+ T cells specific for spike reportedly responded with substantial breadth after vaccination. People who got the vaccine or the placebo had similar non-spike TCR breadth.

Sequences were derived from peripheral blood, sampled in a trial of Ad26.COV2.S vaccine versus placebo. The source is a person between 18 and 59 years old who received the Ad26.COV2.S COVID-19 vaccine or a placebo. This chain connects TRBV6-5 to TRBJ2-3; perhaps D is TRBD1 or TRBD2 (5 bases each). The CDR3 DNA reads TGTGCCAGCCGCTTGGGGGCAGATACGCAGTATTTT. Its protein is CASRLGADTQYF.